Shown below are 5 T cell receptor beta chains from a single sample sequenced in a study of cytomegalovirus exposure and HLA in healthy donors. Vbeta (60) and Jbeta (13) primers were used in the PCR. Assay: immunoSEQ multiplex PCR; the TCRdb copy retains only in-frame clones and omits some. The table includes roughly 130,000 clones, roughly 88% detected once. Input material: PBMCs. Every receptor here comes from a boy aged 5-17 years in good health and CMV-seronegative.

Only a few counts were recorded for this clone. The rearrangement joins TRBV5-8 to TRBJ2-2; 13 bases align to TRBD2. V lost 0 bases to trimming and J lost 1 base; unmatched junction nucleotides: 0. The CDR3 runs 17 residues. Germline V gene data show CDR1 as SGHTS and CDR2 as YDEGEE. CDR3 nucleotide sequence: TGTGCCAGCAGCTTGGGGACTAGCGGGGGGAACACCGGGGAGCTGTTTTTT. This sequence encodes CASSLGTSGGNTGELFF.

For the CDR3, the DNA is TGTGCCACCAGCAGAGGGACTAGCGGGGTCTATGAGCAGTTCTTC. Its protein product is CATSRGTSGVYEQFF. The chain links TRBV15 to TRBJ2-1; TRBD2 agrees at 12 bases. J lost 8 bases, V lost 1 base, and 3 bases had no gene match. The CDR3 sequence is 15 residues long. Germline lookup yields CDR1 LNHNV and CDR2 YYDKDF (reference sequence).

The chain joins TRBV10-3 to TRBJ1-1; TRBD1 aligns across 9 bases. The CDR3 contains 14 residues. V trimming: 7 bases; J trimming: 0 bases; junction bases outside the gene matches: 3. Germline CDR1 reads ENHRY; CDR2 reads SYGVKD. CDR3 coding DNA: TGTGCCATCAATGACAGGGGGATGAACACTGAAGCTTTCTTT. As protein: CAINDRGMNTEAFF.

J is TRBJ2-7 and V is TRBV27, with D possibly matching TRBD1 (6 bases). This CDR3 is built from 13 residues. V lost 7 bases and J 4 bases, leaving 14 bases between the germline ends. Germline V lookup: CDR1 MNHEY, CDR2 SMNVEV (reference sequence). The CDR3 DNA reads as TGTGCCAGCAACCCCAGGGGTGGTTACGAGCAGTACTTC. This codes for CASNPRGGYEQYF.

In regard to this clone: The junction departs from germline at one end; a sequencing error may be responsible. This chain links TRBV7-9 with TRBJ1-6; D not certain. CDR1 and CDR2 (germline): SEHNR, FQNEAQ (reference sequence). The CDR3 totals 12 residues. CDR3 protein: CSSNQNNSPLHF. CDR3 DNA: TGTTCCAGCAACCAGAATAATTCACCCCTCCACTTT.